A selection of T cell receptor beta chains follows, all from one sample in a study of a mutant IDH1 vaccine in newly diagnosed glioma. Profiled with immunoSEQ multiplex PCR; TCRdb holds only in-frame clones, not every one. The data hold about 25,000 clones, with 85% to 95% observed a single time. Sequences were derived from PBMCs, sampled from a glioma patient treated with radiotherapy, temozolomide or both. These receptors all come from a man between 40 and 49 years old with glioma. The conserved cysteine and the conserved F or W are not part of the CDR3 here. Rows may omit the clone size; those that give it use once, few, many or a size class.

size: .
V: TRBV27
CDR3: ASSLKAVSNEQF

size: .
V: TRBV2
CDR3: ASSPRGGLILYGYT

size: .
V: TRBV11-2
CDR3: ASSLDRVPDTQY

size: .
V: TRBV11-2
CDR3: ASSTLLGVAKNIQY

size: .
V: TRBV7-2
CDR3: ASSSDPFGATEAF

size: .
V: TRBV5-8
CDR3: ASSLVGVSNQPQH

size: .
V: TRBV5-1
CDR3: ASSPDPGQGGNQPQH

size: .
V: TRBV5-4
CDR3: ASNPSDRLEQY

size: .
V: TRBV6-6
CDR3: ASNLGSGGTDTQY

size: once
V: TRBV2
CDR3: ASDRLAGENEQF

size: .
V: TRBV10-3
CDR3: AISRSGAEGYT

size: .
V: TRBV7-8
CDR3: ASSLNSWQANTEAF

size: few
V: TRBV11-2
CDR3: ASSFRGLGSPLH

size: .
V: TRBV29-1
CDR3: SVQGRGNYGYT

size: .
V: TRBV7-9
CDR3: ASSPLGQLNTEAF

size: .
V: TRBV7-6
CDR3: ASSFTLGEYNEQF

size: .
V: TRBV6-6
CDR3: ASSAQGGGNIQY

size: .
V: TRBV7-9
CDR3: ASSPYRGSGETQY

size: .
V: TRBV11-2
CDR3: ASSPQRASGANVLT

size: .
V: TRBV30
CDR3: AWSGVARDTQY

size: .
V: TRBV11-1
CDR3: ASSLKREGTGELF

size: .
V: TRBV7-7
CDR3: ASSLADGDSYEQY

size: .
V: TRBV5-4
CDR3: ASSLFQGLSGYT

size: .
V: TRBV10-3
CDR3: AIGGGNEQF

size: .
V: TRBV11-2
CDR3: ASSLARSIRDSDYNEQF

size: .
V: TRBV6-5
CDR3: ASSYRRPAGANVLT

size: once
V: TRBV20-1
CDR3: SANRVGGYT

size: once
V: TRBV7-6
CDR3: ASSLETGTYNEQF

size: .
V: TRBV18
CDR3: ASSERGGASETQY

size: .
V: TRBV4-1
CDR3: ASSWSTDTQY

size: .
V: TRBV10-3
CDR3: AIRSGTDQETQY

size: .
V: TRBV19
CDR3: ASSTNPGQGNSPLH

size: few
V: TRBV5-4
CDR3: ASSATGGSGRETQY

size: .
V: TRBV4-1
CDR3: ASSPTSGGAGEQF

size: .
V: TRBV2
CDR3: ASRTGISPRIYEQY

size: .
V: TRBV27
CDR3: ASSLGGRINPDTQY

size: .
V: TRBV2
CDR3: ASSYSDYGYT

size: .
V: TRBV6-5
CDR3: ASSSGLAVY

size: .
V: TRBV5-1
CDR3: ASSPHLAGVVNIQY

size: .
V: TRBV6-1
CDR3: ASSAPPF

size: .
V: TRBV6-5
CDR3: ASSYSDTTPTEAF

size: .
V: TRBV18
CDR3: ASSPWDNDNIQY

size: .
V: TRBV27
CDR3: ASSPERGGLYEQY

size: .
V: TRBV4-3
CDR3: ASSQGPSTSYNGAKNIQY

size: .
V: TRBV6-5
CDR3: ASSYSSDQPQH

size: .
V: TRBV9
CDR3: ASSPGGGLAEQY